Below, 18 T cell receptor beta chains from the same sample are listed, as sequenced in a study of cytomegalovirus exposure and HLA in healthy donors. Primers included in the PCR were 60 Vbeta and 13 Jbeta primers. TCRdb's copy holds only in-frame clones and misses some; the assay was immunoSEQ multiplex PCR. The repertoire holds approximately 260,000 clones, with 84% as singletons. Sequencing was done on a sample of PBMCs. These TCRs come from a woman aged 40-49 years in good health and CMV-seropositive.

The chain links TRBV7-9 to TRBJ1-4, with D possibly being TRBD1 (5 bases). This CDR3 has 15 amino acids. CDR1 SEHNR and CDR2 FQNEAQ come from the germline V gene (reference sequence). Deletions cut 2 bases from V and 8 bases from J, with 15 bases between. CDR3 in amino acids: CASSLKTVRGEKLFF. CDR3 nucleotides: TGTGCCAGCAGCTTAAAGACAGTTAGGGGAGAAAAACTGTTTTTT.

This clone appeared once. The chain is built from TRBV7-9 and TRBJ2-5; 9 positions match TRBD1. Germline trimming cut 5 bases from V and 5 bases from J; bases unmatched to any gene: 9. The germline gives CDR1 SEHNR, CDR2 FQNEAQ (reference sequence). This CDR3 is 15 amino acids long. The DNA for the CDR3 is TGTGCCAGCAGCCCAGAGGGACAGGGTGGGGAGACCCAGTACTTC. As protein: CASSPEGQGGETQYF. Complete variable domain (other parts from reference TRBV7-9 and TRBJ2-5): DTGVSQNPRHKITKRGQNVTFRCDPISEHNRLYWYRQTLGQGPEFLTYFQNEAQLEKSRLLSDRFSAERPKGSFSTLEIQRTEQGDSAMYLCASSPEGQGGETQYFGPGTRLLVL.

The chain couples TRBV27 to TRBJ2-7; 7 bases map to TRBD2. CDR1 is MNHEY, CDR2 SMNVEV, per germline (reference sequence). Germline trimming cut 3 bases from V and 2 bases from J; bases unmatched to any gene: 7. The CDR3 loop spans 15 amino acids. The CDR3: CASSFKPSGAYEQYF. The CDR3 DNA sequence: TGTGCCAGCAGTTTTAAGCCTAGCGGAGCCTACGAGCAGTACTTC.

V gene TRBV5-4 combines with J gene TRBJ2-3, with 8 bases fitting TRBD1. The CDR3 spans 18 residues. Germline loops: CDR1 SGHNT, CDR2 YYREEE (reference sequence). V lost 4 bases and J lost 6; bases outside the gene matches: 19. In DNA, the CDR3 is TGTGCCAGCAGCCCGCCAAAGAGAGGACAGGGTAGCCGCGATACGCAGTATTTT. It yields the protein CASSPPKRGQGSRDTQYF.

Comment on this clone: A far larger clone is just one base off, so this is likely a read error. V is TRBV19 and J is TRBJ1-5, with 10 nucleotides matching TRBD1. CDR3 size: 14 residues. Germline V gene data show CDR1 as LNHDA and CDR2 as SQIVND (reference sequence). V trimming: 10 bases; J trimming: 0 bases; junction bases outside the gene matches: 3. The CDR3 DNA sequence: TGTGCCACTGGGACAGGGGATAGCAATCAGCCCCAGCATTTT. Its translation is CATGTGDSNQPQHF.

The chain recombines TRBV18 with TRBJ1-3; D uncertain. Germline CDR1 and CDR2: KGHSH and LQKENI. This CDR3 comprises 14 residues. The V end was cut by 6 bases, the J end by 0 bases, with 9 bases between. CDR3 sequence: CASSRDTSGNTIYF. As DNA, the CDR3 is TGTGCCAGCTCCCGAGACACCTCTGGAAACACCATATATTTT. The whole variable domain, remainder taken from reference TRBV18 and TRBJ1-3, is NAGVMQNPRHLVRRRGQEARLRCSPMKGHSHVYWYRQLPEEGLKFMVYLQKENIIDESGMPKERFSAEFPKEGPSILRIQQVVRGDSAAYFCASSRDTSGNTIYFGEGSWLTVV.

This clone was seen just once. The V and J genes are TRBV19 and TRBJ2-1; D is perhaps TRBD2 (5 bases). The CDR3 runs to 16 residues. The germline V and J ends were trimmed by 5 bases and 2 bases, with 16 bases remaining between them. Germline loops: CDR1 LNHDA, CDR2 SQIVND (reference sequence). The CDR3 coding sequence is TGTGCCAGTAGTCATCCGGGAAGGTCCGCCTACAATGAGCAGTTCTTC. Protein product: CASSHPGRSAYNEQFF.

The chain couples TRBV11-2 to TRBJ1-6, with D possibly TRBD1 on 6 matching bases. The V gene lost 7 bases and the J gene lost 9 bases, with 19 bases spanning the gap. The CDR3 length is 15 residues. The germline gives CDR1 SGHAT, CDR2 FQNNGV. The CDR3 DNA reads TGTGCCAGCAACAGTGGGACACACAACGGTTCACCCCTCCACTTT. Its translation is CASNSGTHNGSPLHF.

The CDR3 loop reads CASSLAGSPTTEKLFF. DNA of the CDR3: TGCGCCAGCAGCTTGGCCGGGTCTCCAACCACTGAAAAACTGTTTTTT. The rearrangement joins TRBV5-1 to TRBJ1-4; unclear D gene. The CDR3 runs to 16 residues. Germline-derived CDR1 and CDR2 are SGHRS and YFSETQ. V was cut by 0 bases and J by 7 bases, with 16 bases left in between.

The chain is built from TRBV4-1 and TRBJ2-7, with TRBD1 identical over 9 bases. The germline V gene has CDR1 MGHRA and CDR2 YSYEKL. The CDR3 loop spans 15 amino acids. Trimming removed 4 bases from V and 2 bases from J; junction bases left unmatched: 6. The chain's CDR3 is CASSPDRGAPYEQYF. In DNA, the CDR3 is TGCGCCAGCAGCCCGGACAGGGGAGCCCCCTACGAGCAGTACTTC.

This clone was detected only a few times. The chain employs TRBV28 and TRBJ2-1; possible D gene TRBD2, 5 bases. Trimming shortened V by 7 bases and J by 7 bases, and 14 bases separated the two germline ends. Germline values: CDR1 MDHEN, CDR2 SYDVKM. CDR3 length equals 13 residues. The CDR3: CASKTYEGNEQFF. The CDR3 nucleotides read TGTGCCAGCAAGACCTATGAGGGAAATGAGCAGTTCTTC.

CDR3 amino acids: CASSKESPGLFEQYF. The CDR3 DNA reads TGTGCCAGCAGCAAAGAGTCCCCGGGGTTATTCGAGCAGTACTTC. This chain uses TRBV7-4 with TRBJ2-7; D is possibly TRBD2 (5 bases). CDR1 is SGHVT, CDR2 SQSDAQ, per germline. The CDR3 has 15 residues. Between the trimmed V and J ends, which lost 5 bases and 6 bases, there was a span of 20 bases.

The count of this clone is one. The chain recombines TRBV9 with TRBJ2-5, with 9 bases fitting TRBD2. The germline CDR1 and CDR2 sequences are SGDLS and YYNGEE. The CDR3 loop spans 15 amino acids. Unmatched junction bases numbered 4, after V lost 0 bases and J lost 4 bases. The CDR3 protein is CASSVENSGRETQYF. In DNA form, the CDR3 reads TGTGCCAGCAGCGTAGAGAATAGCGGGAGAGAGACCCAGTACTTC.

A word on this clone: Different DNA sequences within this sample yield the same CDR3. The genes are TRBV2 and TRBJ2-2; the match to TRBD2 covers 7 bases. This CDR3 region has 15 residues. CDR1 and CDR2 from the germline V gene are SNHLY and FYNNEI. J lost 1 base, V lost 6 bases, and 5 bases had no gene match. CDR3 nucleotide sequence: TGTGCCAGCAGAGGAACTAGCGTGAACACCGGGGAGCTGTTTTTT. Protein product: CASRGTSVNTGELFF. Full variable domain (remainder filled in from reference TRBV2 and TRBJ2-2): EPEVTQTPSHQVTQMGQEVILRCVPISNHLYFYWYRQILGQKVEFLVSFYNNEISEKSEIFDDQFSVERPDGSNFTLKIRSTKLEDSAMYFCASRGTSVNTGELFFGEGSRLTVL.

This sequence joins TRBV14 and TRBJ2-1, with 8 bases identical to TRBD2. CDR1 and CDR2 from the germline V gene are SGHDN and FVKESK. This CDR3 contains 15 residues. Unmatched junction bases numbered 8, after V lost 0 bases and J lost 10 bases. The CDR3 DNA is TGTGCCAGCAGCCAAGATGGGGCGGGAGGCCGAGAGCAGTTCTTC. Translated: CASSQDGAGGREQFF.

The rearrangement links TRBV5-1 to TRBJ1-1, with D unresolved. Trimming cost V 1 base and J 1 base, with 14 bases left between them. The CDR3 sequence is 16 residues long. The germline V gene has CDR1 SGHRS and CDR2 YFSETQ. CDR3 coding DNA: TGCGCCAGCAGCTTGCCTCTGCCGGCGGGGAACACTGAAGCTTTCTTT. It codes for CASSLPLPAGNTEAFF.

The chain carries TRBV9 and TRBJ1-2; D not resolved. The CDR3 loop spans 14 amino acids. CDR1 is SGDLS, CDR2 YYNGEE, per germline. Trimming left V 0 bases short and J 6 bases short, with 12 bases between. DNA for the CDR3: TGTGCCAGCAGCGTAGATAACCGGGAGGATGGCTACACCTTC. This gives the protein CASSVDNREDGYTF.

The rearrangement links TRBV11-3 to TRBJ2-7; D might be TRBD1 (6 bases). The CDR3 loop spans 13 amino acids. V dropped 5 bases and J dropped 3 bases, with 11 bases sitting between them. CDR1 SGHNT and CDR2 YENEEA come from the germline V gene. CDR3 in amino acids: CASSNGQYYEQYF. The CDR3 coding sequence is TGTGCCAGCAGCAACGGACAGTACTACGAGCAGTACTTC. Filled out from reference TRBV11-3 and TRBJ2-7, the complete variable domain reads EAGVVQSPRYKIIEKKQPVAFWCNPISGHNTLYWYLQNLGQGPELLIRYENEEAVDDSQLPKDRFSAERLKGVDSTLKIQPAELGDSAVYLCASSNGQYYEQYFGPGTRLTVT.